The 27 T cell receptor beta chains below were found in one sample sequenced in a study of blood T cells in healthy people across ages. For the second PCR, which ran for about 7 to 12 cycles, a sample-barcoded 5' primer and a J-beta primer mix were used. TCRdb reanalysed the 5' RACE reads using MiXCR and keeps one entry per CDR3 protein. Of around 820,000 distinct CDR3 sequences listed, roughly 25% were seen once; the top ten hold approximately 3.7%. The sample was also reused in another study, on T cells of mothers and their children.

Sequenced sample: blood. These receptors originate from a boy between 10 and 17 years old in good health.

This clonotype was counted only a few times. The chain has TRBV2 and TRBJ2-5; the match to TRBD2 covers 8 bases. Unmatched junction bases numbered 6, after V lost 4 bases and J lost 2 bases. Germline-derived CDR1 and CDR2 are SNHLY and FYNNEI. The length of the CDR3 is 15 residues. DNA for the CDR3: TGTGCCAGCAGTGGAGGCGGGGGGATACAAGAGACCCAGTACTTC. Translation: CASSGGGGIQETQYF. Looking up the rest from reference TRBV2 and TRBJ2-5 gives the full variable domain: EPEVTQTPSHQVTQMGQEVILRCVPISNHLYFYWYRQILGQKVEFLVSFYNNEISEKSEIFDDQFSVERPDGSNFTLKIRSTKLEDSAMYFCASSGGGGIQETQYFGPGTRLLVL.

V and J are TRBV29-1 and TRBJ1-1; D is ambiguous. The CDR3 spans 12 residues. Germline-derived CDR1 and CDR2 are SQVTM and ANQGSEA. V shed 4 bases and J shed 2 bases, with 8 bases lying between them. This CDR3 reads CSVVASNTEAFF. The CDR3 DNA reads TGCAGCGTTGTCGCCAGTAACACTGAAGCTTTCTTT.

The table lists this clonotype with a few counts. J is TRBJ2-7 and V is TRBV29-1, with TRBD2 matching over 7 bases. Germline lookup yields CDR1 SQVTM and CDR2 ANQGSEA. The J segment lost 4 bases and the V segment lost 6 bases, leaving 9 bases of the junction unmatched. The CDR3 sequence is 13 residues long. CDR3 sequence: CSVRWASGYEQYF. For the CDR3, the DNA is TGCAGCGTCCGATGGGCTAGCGGTTACGAGCAGTACTTC.

The rearrangement uses TRBV24-1 and TRBJ2-2; D remains ambiguous. The germline CDR1 and CDR2 sequences are KGHDR and SFDVKD. This CDR3 contains 13 residues. Deletions cut 2 bases from V and 6 bases from J, with 6 bases between. The CDR3 spells CATSDSPAGELFF. In DNA, the CDR3 is TGTGCCACCAGTGATTCTCCGGCCGGGGAGCTGTTTTTT.

The rearrangement links TRBV6-6 to TRBJ2-7, with D unresolved. This CDR3 has 14 residues. In germline, CDR1 is MNHNY, CDR2 SVGAGI (reference sequence). V was cut by 0 bases and J by 3 bases, with 9 bases left in between. DNA of the CDR3: TGTGCCAGCAGTTACTCGATCGGCCTCTACGAGCAGTACTTC. Its translation: CASSYSIGLYEQYF.

This clonotype was counted a few times. This chain links TRBV7-2 with TRBJ2-5; the match to TRBD1 covers 8 bases. V gave up 6 bases and J gave up 3 bases; unmatched junction bases: 3. Germline CDR1 reads SGHTA; CDR2 reads FQGNSA. This CDR3 contains 13 residues. CDR3 in amino acids: CASSEDREETQYF. The CDR3 bases are TGTGCCAGCAGTGAGGACAGGGAAGAGACCCAGTACTTC.

The V and J genes are TRBV29-1 and TRBJ2-3, with no clear D. Trimming removed 0 bases from V and 5 bases from J, with 15 bases in between. The CDR3 has 15 residues. Germline-derived CDR1 and CDR2 are SQVTM and ANQGSEA. CDR3 DNA sequence: TGCAGCGTTGAAGATCTTAGCCGGAGAGGAGATACGCAGTATTTT. Its translation is CSVEDLSRRGDTQYF.

A few counts support this clonotype. The chain recombines TRBV12-3 or TRBV12-4 with TRBJ2-7, with TRBD1 matching over 9 bases. The V segment lost 5 bases and the J segment 5 bases; nucleotides outside the gene matches: 7. This CDR3 is 14 amino acids long. The CDR3 spells CASSPPGQGDEQYF. The CDR3 coding sequence is TGTGCCAGCAGTCCTCCGGGACAGGGCGACGAGCAGTACTTC.

The rearrangement links TRBV11-1 to TRBJ2-6, with D perhaps matching TRBD1 or TRBD2 (5 bases each). V was pared by 2 bases and J by 0 bases, with 26 bases between. Per germline, CDR1 SGHAT and CDR2 FQDESV (reference sequence). CDR3 length: 22 residues. The CDR3 region has the DNA TGTGCCAGCAGCTTAATGACCAATCTACAGGCGGGTAGAGTCTCTGGGGCCAACGTCCTGACTTTC. Protein product: CASSLMTNLQAGRVSGANVLTF.

This chain links TRBV24-1 with TRBJ2-4; a weak D match, TRBD2 (6 bases). V shed 6 bases and J shed 5 bases, with 10 bases lying between them. The CDR3 totals 13 residues. Germline V gene sequence: CDR1 KGHDR, CDR2 SFDVKD. The CDR3 protein is CATSMGGENIQYF. CDR3 in DNA: TGTGCCACCAGTATGGGGGGAGAAAACATTCAGTACTTC.

This chain joins TRBV9 and TRBJ1-1; tentatively, D is TRBD1 (5 bases). Between the trimmed V and J ends, which lost 0 bases and 1 base, there was a span of 10 bases. The germline gives CDR1 SGDLS, CDR2 YYNGEE. The CDR3 covers 15 residues. This chain's CDR3 is CASSVATGENTEAFF. In nucleotides, the CDR3 is TGTGCCAGCAGCGTAGCTACGGGGGAGAACACTGAAGCTTTCTTT.

The chain is built from TRBV2 and TRBJ1-3; 11 bases are shared with TRBD1. Looked up from germline, CDR1 is SNHLY and CDR2 is FYNNEI. The CDR3 runs 15 residues. J gave up 3 bases and V 6 bases, and 4 bases lay outside the gene matches. In DNA, the CDR3 is TGTGCCAGCAGGCCGGGACAGGGGGTTGGAAACACCATATATTTT. Its protein product is CASRPGQGVGNTIYF.

The genes are TRBV27 and TRBJ2-7; weak D call: TRBD1 (9 bases). V lost 10 bases and J lost 1, with 17 bases in between. CDR1 and CDR2 (germline): MNHEY, SMNVEV (reference sequence). The CDR3 has 14 residues. The CDR3 DNA reads as TGTGCCAACAGGGGGCTAGCGGGTTCCTACGAGCAGTACTTC. Amino acids: CANRGLAGSYEQYF.

In this sample, this clonotype turned up a few times. V gene TRBV20-1 combines with J gene TRBJ2-5; no firm D call. The end of the DNA is better explained by TRBJ2-1, so the J call may be wrong. Germline assignment: CDR1 DFQATT and CDR2 SNEGSKA (reference sequence). The CDR3 length is 10 residues. The CDR3 sequence is CSVRDNEQFF. CDR3 coding DNA: TGCAGTGTAAGAGACAATGAGCAGTTCTTC.

A note on this clonotype: The junction and the germline gene differ at one end; a read error may be behind it. J is TRBJ2-4 and V is TRBV7-2, with 10 bases that match TRBD1. This CDR3 region has 19 residues. The germline V gene encodes CDR1 SGHTA and CDR2 FQGNSA. The CDR3 loop is CASSFQTGGDRRAKNIEYF. DNA for the CDR3: TGCGCCAGCAGCTTCCAGACAGGGGGCGACCGGCGGGCCAAAAACATTGAGTACTTC.

This rearrangement joins TRBV6-1 to TRBJ2-1; 8 nucleotides match TRBD1. This CDR3 is built from 16 residues. The V gene's germline CDR1 is MNHNS and CDR2 SASEGT. The V segment lost 3 bases and the J segment 4 bases; nucleotides outside the gene matches: 8. The CDR3 sequence is CASSEGPGGVYNEQFF. The CDR3 region has the DNA TGTGCCAGCAGTGAGGGGCCAGGGGGCGTGTACAATGAGCAGTTCTTC.

The chain couples TRBV29-1 to TRBJ1-3; no definite D call. The CDR3 has 13 amino acids. CDR1 and CDR2 (germline): SQVTM, ANQGSEA. V was cut by 4 bases and J by 0 bases, with 7 bases left in between. The CDR3 nucleotides are TGCAGCGTTGCCGAGTTCTCTGGAAACACCATATATTTT. The encoded protein is CSVAEFSGNTIYF. The variable domain in full, with the rest retrieved from reference TRBV29-1 and TRBJ1-3, is SAVISQKPSRDICQRGTSLTIQCQVDSQVTMMFWYRQQPGQSLTLIATANQGSEATYESGFVIDKFPISRPNLTFSTLTVSNMSPEDSSIYLCSVAEFSGNTIYFGEGSWLTVV.

This clonotype was seen a handful of times. J is TRBJ2-7 and V is TRBV20-1; 8 bases map to TRBD2. Germline values: CDR1 DFQATT, CDR2 SNEGSKA (reference sequence). V lost 6 bases, J lost 4 bases, and 8 bases stayed unmatched. The CDR3 extends over 13 amino acids. CDR3 amino acids: CSATTSATYEQYF. In DNA form, the CDR3 reads TGCAGTGCCACGACTAGCGCGACTTACGAGCAGTACTTC.

The rearrangement links TRBV7-9 to TRBJ1-2; unclear D gene. The V end lost 6 bases, the J end lost 8 bases, and 28 bases lay between the germline ends. The CDR3 consists of 17 residues. Germline V gives CDR1 SEHNR, CDR2 FQNEAQ (reference sequence). CDR3: CASSRVTAPPGRLGYTF. In DNA form, the CDR3 reads TGTGCCAGCAGTCGTGTTACGGCCCCCCCGGGCCGTTTGGGCTACACCTTC.

The chain is built from TRBV6-1 and TRBJ1-4; the D gene is possibly TRBD1 (5 bases). The germline gives CDR1 MNHNS, CDR2 SASEGT. The CDR3 runs to 18 residues. The ends were cut back, 6 bases at V and 5 bases at J, with 25 bases in the middle. CDR3 nucleotide sequence: TGTGCCAGCAGCGCCCCGGAAGTCCGGGGGGATTTCAATGAAAAACTGTTTTTT. Encoded protein: CASSAPEVRGDFNEKLFF.

As concerns this clonotype: Since the CDR3 does not end with the conserved phenylalanine or tryptophan, this likely comes from a read error. The J gene is TRBJ2-3, the V gene TRBV7-2, with D perhaps matching TRBD1 (5 bases). V lost 4 bases, J lost 4 bases, and 9 bases lay in between. CDR3 size: 13 residues. Germline-derived CDR1 and CDR2 are SGHTA and FQGNSA. CDR3 protein: CASSSQGADTQYL. The CDR3, as DNA: TGTGCCAGCAGCTCTCAGGGCGCAGATACGCAGTATCTT.

On this clonotype itself: One end of the junction varies from germline; a read error may be responsible. The genes are TRBV12-3 or TRBV12-4 and TRBJ1-6; D may be TRBD1 (6 bases). The CDR3 sequence is 16 residues long. The DNA for the CDR3 is TGTGCCAGCAGTTTTATTTTTGGGACAACGAATTCACCCCTCCGCTTT. Its protein is CASSFIFGTTNSPLRF.

The gene calls are TRBV7-8 and TRBJ1-5; D is uncertain. This CDR3 spans 14 amino acids. V shed 1 base and J shed 7 bases, with 11 bases lying between them. The germline CDR1 and CDR2 sequences are SGHVS and FQNEAQ. CDR3 residues: CASSLDVSSQPQHF. The CDR3 DNA reads TGTGCCAGCAGCTTAGATGTCTCCAGCCAGCCCCAGCATTTT.

J is TRBJ2-7 and V is TRBV27; D is uncertain. Trimming stripped 7 bases from V and 6 bases from J, with 13 bases between. Germline CDR1 is MNHEY and CDR2 is SMNVEV (reference sequence). The CDR3 sequence is 12 residues long. The CDR3 DNA sequence: TGTGCCAGCACCTCAGTCGCGCGCGAGCAGTACTTC. Translation: CASTSVAREQYF.

The gene calls are TRBV13 and TRBJ2-5; TRBD2 agrees at 14 bases. Germline trimming cut 0 bases from V and 5 bases from J; bases unmatched to any gene: 5. This CDR3 is built from 17 residues. Germline CDR1 is PRHDT and CDR2 is FYEKMQ (reference sequence). The CDR3 nucleotides are TGTGCCAGCAGCTTAGGGGGACTAGCGGGAGTACCGGAGACCCAGTACTTC. This encodes CASSLGGLAGVPETQYF.

This clonotype was recorded a few times. The gene calls are TRBV20-1 and TRBJ2-1; TRBD1 matches 8 bases. The J segment lost 2 bases and the V segment lost 0 bases, leaving 6 bases of the junction unmatched. CDR1 is DFQATT and CDR2 is SNEGSKA in the germline V gene (reference sequence). CDR3 length: 16 residues. The chain's CDR3 is CSARDPGGSTYNEQFF. The CDR3 DNA reads TGCAGTGCTAGAGATCCAGGGGGCAGTACCTACAATGAGCAGTTCTTC.

This clonotype was counted a few times. The CDR3 region has the DNA TGTGCCAGCAGCTTCGGCGTCGGACAGAGCACAGATACGCAGTATTTT. Translating it yields CASSFGVGQSTDTQYF. This rearrangement joins TRBV7-9 to TRBJ2-3; D may be TRBD1 (6 bases). The ends were cut back, 3 bases at V and 0 bases at J, with 13 bases in the middle. Germline V gene lookup returns CDR1 SEHNR and CDR2 FQNEAQ (reference sequence). The CDR3 length is 16 residues.